This T cell receptor beta chain was documented in a study of T-cell memory formation after mild COVID-19. 5'RACE with constant-segment primers built TCRalpha and TCRbeta cDNA libraries with UMIs. TCRdb fed the 5' RACE reads into MiXCR, producing one record per CDR3 protein. The sample lists roughly 340,000 distinct CDR3 sequences, about 20% seen once, with roughly a fifth in the top ten. This clonotype appeared many times. Antigen unknown. Notes on the study in general: Day 15 to 85 contracting clones showed balanced CD4/CD8; day 15 to 37 expanders favored CD4+. Chiefly within CM and EM were the contracting CD4+ clones; CD8+ ones were within EMRA.

Germline V gives CDR1 DFQATT, CDR2 SNEGSKA (reference sequence). CDR3 size: 14 residues. With 0 bases removed from V and 0 bases from J, the gap between germline ends came to 9 bases. The sequencing sample was made of PBMCs or a T cell subset sorted from them (not recorded which). This TCR was sampled from a man aged 18 to 29 who had mild COVID-19 (a few samples of this study predate the infection). Cell type and time point are not known. The rearrangement links TRBV20-1 to TRBJ2-7; D possibly corresponds to TRBD1 (5 bases). As DNA, the CDR3 is TGCAGTGCTAGAGATGTGCAGGGCTCCTACGAGCAGTACTTC. Protein: CSARDVQGSYEQYF.